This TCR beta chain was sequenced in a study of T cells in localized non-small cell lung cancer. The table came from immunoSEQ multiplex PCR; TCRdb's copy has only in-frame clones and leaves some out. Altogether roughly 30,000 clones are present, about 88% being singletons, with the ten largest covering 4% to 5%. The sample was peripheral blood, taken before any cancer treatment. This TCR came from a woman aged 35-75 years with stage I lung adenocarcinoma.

CDR3 coding DNA: TGTGCCAGCAGCTTAGGGACTAGCGGGGCCGGGGAGCAGTACTTC. Translating gives CASSLGTSGAGEQYF. The chain combines TRBV11-1 with TRBJ2-7; the match to TRBD2 covers 12 bases. This CDR3 contains 15 residues. Germline-derived CDR1 and CDR2 are SGHAT and FQDESV (reference sequence). With V trimmed by 1 base and J by 7 bases, 5 bases remained unmatched.